These T cell receptor beta chains were read from a single sample in a study of early stage breast cancer tumors. Using immunoSEQ multiplex PCR, the repertoire was profiled, and TCRdb retains in-frame clones only, with some absent. This table holds some 1,600 clones, over 65% found once. The specimen was normal breast tissue next to the tumor. These receptors were obtained from a person between 50 and 60 years old with breast cancer. CDR3s include the opening cysteine and the closing phenylalanine or tryptophan. A D gene is named only where the DNA matches it firmly. Clone size is shown for a subset of rows, as once, few, many or a class of expanded clone.

d_gene,j_gene,v_gene,abundance,CDR3nt,CDR3aa
.,TRBJ2-7,TRBV11-3,.,TGTGCCAGCAGCTTAGTGCGGGAATTGTACTACGAGCAGTACTTC,CASSLVRELYYEQYF
.,TRBJ1-1,TRBV19,once,TGTGCCAGTAGTATGGACGCACGAACTGGGGGCATGAACACTGAAGCTTCCTTT,CASSMDARTGGMNTEASF
TRBD1,TRBJ2-2,TRBV5-1,.,TGCGCCAGCAGCTTGTCGGACAGGGCGGGCACCGGGGAGCTGTTTTTT,CASSLSDRAGTGELFF
.,TRBJ2-3,TRBV29-1,.,TGCAGCACCCGACGGAGTTACACAGATACGCAGTATTTT,CSTRRSYTDTQYF
TRBD2,TRBJ2-7,TRBV10-3,.,TGTGCCATCAGTGAGTCGACTAGCGGGAGTATTCCCTACGAGCAGTACTTC,CAISESTSGSIPYEQYF
TRBD2,TRBJ2-7,TRBV5-1,.,TGCGCCAGCAGCACCGGACTAGCGTCGGGCTACGAGCAGTACTTC,CASSTGLASGYEQYF
.,TRBJ1-4,TRBV27,.,TGTGCCAGCGGGGAGACTTTTCAGAGAAATGAAAAACTGTTTTTT,CASGETFQRNEKLFF
TRBD1,TRBJ1-1,TRBV6-5,.,TGTGCCAGCAGTTATGATCACAGGGGAAACACTGAAGCTTTCTTT,CASSYDHRGNTEAFF
.,TRBJ2-1,TRBV10-1,few,TGCGCCAGCAGTGAGTCGCCCAGCGTTAATGAGCAGTTCTTC,CASSESPSVNEQFF
.,TRBJ1-6,TRBV5-6,few,TGTGCCAGCAGCTTGGGGGGGGTTAATATCCTCCACTTT,CASSLGGVNILHF
.,TRBJ2-3,TRBV5-8,.,TGTGCCAGCAGCCTTGCCTTCCACCCCACAGATACGCAGTATTTT,CASSLAFHPTDTQYF
.,TRBJ2-7,TRBV6-5,.,TGTGCCAGCAGCTACGCGGGGCCGTCGGGCCACGAGCAGTACTTC,CASSYAGPSGHEQYF
.,TRBJ2-7,TRBV7-6,.,TGTGCCAGCAGCCTGAGCTCCTACGAGCAGTACTTC,CASSLSSYEQYF
TRBD2,TRBJ2-7,TRBV2,.,TGTGCCACTTTTAGCGGGAGGTCCTACGAGCAGTACTTC,CATFSGRSYEQYF